A single sample gave rise to the 4 T cell receptor beta chains below, sequenced in a study of lymphopenia after photon versus proton radiotherapy. Generated by immunoSEQ multiplex PCR, the TCRdb table keeps only in-frame clones and is missing some. Here the sample spans roughly 41,000 clones, approximately 87% being singletons. The sample in question was peripheral blood, obtained from a patient treated with photon-based radiotherapy. The receptor set was obtained from a man in his fifties or sixties with gastric cancer.

V gene TRBV4-1 combines with J gene TRBJ2-5; TRBD2 might be the D (6 bases). This CDR3 contains 16 residues. Germline CDR1 is MGHRA and CDR2 is YSYEKL. The V end was cut by 3 bases, the J end by 6 bases, with 20 bases between. The CDR3 spells CASSQQASGLWKTQYF. The CDR3 nucleotides are TGCGCCAGCAGCCAGCAAGCCTCGGGACTTTGGAAGACCCAGTACTTC.

V usage is TRBV11-2 and J usage is TRBJ2-3, with TRBD1 matching over 7 bases. With V trimmed by 7 bases and J by 2 bases, 6 bases remained unmatched. Germline CDR1 is SGHAT and CDR2 is FQNNGV. CDR3 length: 14 residues. CDR3 protein: CASIPGQLTDTQYF. CDR3 bases: TGTGCCAGCATCCCGGGACAGCTCACAGATACGCAGTATTTT.

This chain uses TRBV5-1 with TRBJ1-1, with a possible D match to TRBD1 (5 bases). V lost 4 bases, J lost 3 bases, and 16 bases lay in between. Germline V CDR1 and CDR2: SGHRS, YFSETQ. The CDR3 loop spans 15 amino acids. CDR3 amino acids: CASSALGGTDTEAFF. CDR3 DNA: TGCGCCAGCAGCGCCCTCGGGGGAACTGACACTGAAGCTTTCTTT.

The genes are TRBV5-1 and TRBJ1-3, with D unclear. CDR3 length equals 15 residues. The V gene's germline CDR1 is SGHRS and CDR2 YFSETQ. Trimming took off 4 bases at V and 1 base at J, with 12 bases between the two ends. This chain's CDR3 is CASSPGGRSGNTIYF. The CDR3 bases are TGCGCCAGCAGCCCCGGTGGGCGTTCTGGAAACACCATATATTTT.